One and the same sample provided the 14 T cell receptor beta chains below, sequenced in a study of early T cells in non-severe SARS-CoV-2 infection. TCRdb reprocessed the 5' RACE reads via MiXCR and lists one record per CDR3 protein. The sample has tens of thousands of distinct CDR3 sequences, 5.3% seen once; the top ten hold approximately 30%. The sequencing sample was made of whole blood. These receptors were taken from an adult who was a healthcare worker with PCR-confirmed SARS-CoV-2 infection or an uninfected control (not recorded which).

This clonotype has only a few counts. The rearrangement joins TRBV7-8 to TRBJ2-3; the match to TRBD2 covers 7 bases. Germline V CDR1 and CDR2: SGHVS, FQNEAQ. This CDR3 comprises 15 residues. V lost 4 bases to trimming and J lost 4 bases; unmatched junction nucleotides: 8. CDR3 region: CASSYRDYLADTQYF. The CDR3 DNA is TGTGCCAGCAGCTACCGGGACTATCTCGCAGATACGCAGTATTTT.

This clonotype has at least ten counts. The rearrangement links TRBV10-2 to TRBJ2-1; 11 bases map to TRBD2. The CDR3 is 14 amino acids. V lost 6 bases to trimming and J lost 7 bases; unmatched junction nucleotides: 5. CDR1 WSHSY and CDR2 SAAADI come from the germline V gene. The chain's CDR3 is CASSFSGRANEQFF. CDR3 DNA sequence: TGCGCCAGCAGCTTTAGCGGGAGGGCGAATGAGCAGTTCTTC.

In this sample, this clonotype turned up many times. The chain couples TRBV9 to TRBJ2-2; the D gene is possibly TRBD2 (6 bases). CDR1 is SGDLS and CDR2 is YYNGEE in the germline V gene. The V gene lost 3 bases and the J gene lost 5 bases, with 17 bases spanning the gap. The CDR3 covers 16 residues. The CDR3 bases are TGTGCCAGCAGCGGAAGCGGGTCTAGCCCTACCGGGGAGCTGTTTTTT. It specifies CASSGSGSSPTGELFF.

The sample holds a few counts of this clonotype. The chain has TRBV5-4 and TRBJ1-1; 8 bases agree with TRBD1. Germline CDR1 is SGHNT and CDR2 is YYREEE (reference sequence). V lost 4 bases, J lost 5 bases, and 7 bases stayed unmatched. CDR3 length: 14 residues. CDR3 DNA sequence: TGTGCCAGCAGCCCCCCGGACAGGGTAACTGAAGCTTTCTTT. It is translated as CASSPPDRVTEAFF.

This clonotype was recorded a few times. CDR3 amino acids: CSVEVGGNEQFF. In DNA, the CDR3 is TGCAGCGTTGAGGTGGGTGGTAATGAGCAGTTCTTC. The V call is TRBV29-1, the J call TRBJ2-1; D gene ambiguous. This CDR3 is 12 amino acids long. Germline V gene lookup returns CDR1 SQVTM and CDR2 ANQGSEA. V lost 3 bases and J 7 bases, leaving 10 bases between the germline ends.

There are many counts of this clonotype. This chain uses TRBV27 with TRBJ1-1, with D unresolved. This CDR3 has 15 residues. Germline V gene lookup returns CDR1 MNHEY and CDR2 SMNVEV (reference sequence). Trimming cost V 5 bases and J 1 base, with 14 bases left between them. The CDR3 spells CASSPLGRGNTEAFF. The CDR3 nucleotides are TGTGCCAGCAGTCCCCTAGGCCGGGGGAACACTGAAGCTTTCTTT.

This clonotype appeared many times. The rearrangement uses TRBV7-9 and TRBJ2-2; D remains ambiguous. The germline CDR1 and CDR2 sequences are SEHNR and FQNEAQ (reference sequence). The CDR3 is 15 amino acids. Trimming left V 0 bases short and J 5 bases short, with 10 bases between. The CDR3 region is CASSLAQVRTGELFF. The CDR3 DNA follows: TGTGCCAGCAGCTTAGCGCAAGTGCGGACCGGGGAGCTGTTTTTT.

Many counts were recorded for this clonotype. The chain combines TRBV30 with TRBJ1-4, with D tentatively TRBD1 (5 bases). This CDR3 contains 14 residues. The V gene lost 3 bases and the J gene lost 0 bases, with 8 bases spanning the gap. Germline V gene data show CDR1 as GTSNPN and CDR2 as SVGIG (reference sequence). CDR3 DNA sequence: TGTGCCTGGAGAGGGGTTGCAACTAATGAAAAACTGTTTTTT. Amino acid sequence: CAWRGVATNEKLFF.

In this sample, this clonotype turned up many times. This sequence joins TRBV11-2 and TRBJ2-2; D perhaps matches TRBD1 (5 bases). V gave up 5 bases and J gave up 0 bases, with 7 bases separating them. The CDR3 sequence is 14 residues long. Germline CDR1 SGHAT, CDR2 FQNNGV. As DNA, the CDR3 is TGTGCCAGCAGCGTGGGGCCGAACACCGGGGAGCTGTTTTTT. This sequence encodes CASSVGPNTGELFF.

The rearrangement uses TRBV2 and TRBJ2-7; no clear D gene. Looked up from germline, CDR1 is SNHLY and CDR2 is FYNNEI. This CDR3 has 11 residues. Trimming cost V 3 bases and J 3 bases, with 3 bases left between them. The CDR3 here is CASSEVYEQYF. CDR3 DNA sequence: TGTGCCAGCAGTGAGGTCTACGAGCAGTACTTC.

This clonotype was seen repeatedly, ten times or more. The rearrangement joins TRBV11-3 to TRBJ2-2, with 9 positions matching TRBD2. Germline values: CDR1 SGHNT, CDR2 YENEEA. This CDR3 spans 16 amino acids. V dropped 6 bases and J dropped 2; count of bases not matched to a gene: 7. This chain's CDR3 is CASSTPGLANTGELFF. The DNA for the CDR3 is TGTGCCAGCAGTACGCCGGGACTAGCCAACACCGGGGAGCTGTTTTTT.

This clonotype was seen a handful of times. The gene calls are TRBV28 and TRBJ2-3; 10 bases align to TRBD2. The germline CDR1 and CDR2 sequences are MDHEN and SYDVKM. The length of the CDR3 is 15 residues. Trimming took 5 bases from V and 4 from J; bases not matched to a gene: 6. CDR3 in DNA: TGTGCCAGCAGTATTCTAGCGGGAGTCCCAGATACGCAGTATTTT. Amino acid sequence: CASSILAGVPDTQYF.

The sample holds many counts of this clonotype. The chain employs TRBV6-6 and TRBJ2-5; the match to TRBD1 covers 7 bases. Germline CDR1 and CDR2: MNHNY and SVGAGI (reference sequence). V dropped 4 bases and J dropped 1; count of bases not matched to a gene: 6. The CDR3 contains 15 residues. The DNA of the CDR3 is TGTGCCAGCAGTTTAAGAGGGGGCTCCCAAGAGACCCAGTACTTC. This translates into CASSLRGGSQETQYF.

This clonotype was picked up many times. The V gene is TRBV6-2 or TRBV6-3, the J gene TRBJ1-5; TRBD1 aligns across 8 bases. CDR1 is MNHEY, CDR2 SVGEGT, per germline. CDR3 size: 13 residues. V lost 7 bases and J lost 6; bases outside the gene matches: 5. The CDR3 sequence: CASNDRGGQPQHF. The CDR3, as DNA: TGTGCCAGCAACGACAGGGGCGGTCAGCCCCAGCATTTT.